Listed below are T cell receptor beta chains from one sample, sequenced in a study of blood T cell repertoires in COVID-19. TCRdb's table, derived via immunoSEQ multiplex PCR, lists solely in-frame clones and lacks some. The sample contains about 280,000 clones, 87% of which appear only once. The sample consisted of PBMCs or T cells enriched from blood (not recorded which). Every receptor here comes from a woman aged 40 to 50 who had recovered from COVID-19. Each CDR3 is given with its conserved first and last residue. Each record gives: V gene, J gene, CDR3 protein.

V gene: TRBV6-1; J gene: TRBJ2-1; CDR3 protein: CASSELPGRSYNEQFF
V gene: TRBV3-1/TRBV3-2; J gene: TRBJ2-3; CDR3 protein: CASSQAHWTSGSLTDTQYF
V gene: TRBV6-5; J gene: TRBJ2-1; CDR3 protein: CASTRNRGRSNEQFF
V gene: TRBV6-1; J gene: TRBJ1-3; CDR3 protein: CASSDRRGSGNTIYF
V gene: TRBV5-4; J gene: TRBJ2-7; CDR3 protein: CASSPYEQYF
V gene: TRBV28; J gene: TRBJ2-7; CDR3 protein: CASTQTDRAAEQYF
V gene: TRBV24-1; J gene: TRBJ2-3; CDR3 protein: CATSDRGTDTDTQYF
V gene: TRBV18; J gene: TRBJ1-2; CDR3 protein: CASSPRQGADYGYTF
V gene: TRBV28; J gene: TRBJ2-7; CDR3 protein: CASSLWSSASYEQYF
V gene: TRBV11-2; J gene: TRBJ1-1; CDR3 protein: CASSLDHIGPEAFF
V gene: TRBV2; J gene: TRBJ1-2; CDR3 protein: CASSYISPGGYTF
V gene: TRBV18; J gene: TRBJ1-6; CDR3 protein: CASSPPKSSYNSPLHF
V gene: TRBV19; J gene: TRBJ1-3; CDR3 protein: CASSQGSGNTIYF
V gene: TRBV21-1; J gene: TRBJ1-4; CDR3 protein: CASSKGGWTGHNAKLFF